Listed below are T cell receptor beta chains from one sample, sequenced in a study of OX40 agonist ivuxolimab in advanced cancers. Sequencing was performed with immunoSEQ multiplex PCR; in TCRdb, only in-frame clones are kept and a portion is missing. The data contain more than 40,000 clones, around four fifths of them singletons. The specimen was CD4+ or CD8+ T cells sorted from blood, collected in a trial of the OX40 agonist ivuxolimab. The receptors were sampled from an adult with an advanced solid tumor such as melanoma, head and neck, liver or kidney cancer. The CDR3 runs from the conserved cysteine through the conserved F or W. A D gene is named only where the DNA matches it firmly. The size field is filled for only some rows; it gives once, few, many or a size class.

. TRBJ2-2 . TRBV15 CATGRSRGTGELFF TGTGCCACCGGCAGGTCGCGGGGCACCGGGGAGCTGTTTTTT
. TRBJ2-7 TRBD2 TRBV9 CASSASYEGGPSYEQYF TGTGCCAGCAGCGCGTCATATGAGGGAGGGCCCTCTTACGAGCAGTACTTC
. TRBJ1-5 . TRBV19 CASKGTENHSNQPQHF TGTGCCAGTAAGGGGACGGAGAACCATAGCAATCAGCCCCAGCATTTT
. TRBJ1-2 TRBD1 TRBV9 CASSVFLLEGAGGYTF TGTGCCAGCAGCGTATTTTTGCTAGAGGGGGCTGGTGGCTACACCTTC
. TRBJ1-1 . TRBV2 CASSRTVNTEAFF TGTGCCAGCAGTAGGACAGTGAACACTGAAGCTTTCTTT
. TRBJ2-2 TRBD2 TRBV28 CASSPTGITGLAGIGELFF TGTGCCAGCAGTCCCACCGGGATAACGGGACTAGCGGGGATCGGGGAGCTGTTTTTT
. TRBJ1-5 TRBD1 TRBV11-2 CASSPTGTGVLGNQPQHF TGTGCCAGCAGCCCGACCGGGACAGGGGTTTTGGGCAATCAGCCCCAGCATTTT
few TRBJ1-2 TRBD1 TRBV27 CASAPEDRSLLNYGYTF TGTGCCAGCGCCCCGGAGGACAGGAGCCTACTTAACTATGGCTACACCTTC
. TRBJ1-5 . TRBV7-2 CASSLVRSSNQPQHF TGTGCCAGCAGCTTAGTCAGGTCTAGCAATCAGCCCCAGCATTTT
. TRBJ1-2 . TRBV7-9 CASSLGLQRGEGYTF TGTGCCAGCAGCCTGGGACTTCAAAGAGGAGAAGGCTACACCTTC
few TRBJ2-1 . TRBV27 CASSFQGNSYNEQFF TGTGCCAGCAGTTTCCAGGGGAACTCCTACAATGAGCAGTTCTTC
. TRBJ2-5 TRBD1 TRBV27 CASSLAMTGVVETQYF TGTGCCAGCAGTTTAGCCATGACAGGGGTGGTAGAGACCCAGTACTTC
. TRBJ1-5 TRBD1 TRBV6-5 CASQDRGQPQHF TGTGCCAGCCAAGACAGGGGACAGCCCCAGCATTTT
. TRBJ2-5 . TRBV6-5 CASSYSNGAAETQYF TGTGCCAGCAGTTACTCGAACGGGGCCGCAGAGACCCAGTACTTC
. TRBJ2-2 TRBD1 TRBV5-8 CASSLEGQANTGELFF TGTGCCAGCAGCTTGGAGGGACAGGCTAACACCGGGGAGCTGTTTTTT
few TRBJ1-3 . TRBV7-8 CASSLARVFSGNTIYF TGTGCCAGCAGCTTAGCGCGGGTCTTCTCTGGAAACACCATATATTTT
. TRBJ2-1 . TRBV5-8 CARAGGHEQFF TGTGCCAGAGCCGGGGGGCATGAGCAGTTCTTC
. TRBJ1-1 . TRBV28 CASRPGDTEAFF TGTGCCAGCAGGCCTGGGGACACTGAAGCTTTCTTT
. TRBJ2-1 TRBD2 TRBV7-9 CASSFVTGGDEQFF TGTGCCAGCAGCTTTGTAACGGGAGGGGATGAGCAGTTCTTC
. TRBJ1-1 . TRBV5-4 CASSLNLNTEAFF TGTGCCAGCAGCCTGAATCTGAACACTGAAGCTTTCTTT
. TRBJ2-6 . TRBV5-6 CASSLASGANVLTF TGTGCCAGCAGCTTGGCCTCTGGGGCCAACGTCCTGACTTTC
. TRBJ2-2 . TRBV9 CASSVPGRGGELFF TGTGCCAGCAGCGTCCCAGGGAGAGGAGGGGAGCTGTTTTTT
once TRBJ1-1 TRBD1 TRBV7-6 CASSLEGGQGAGEAFF TGTGCCAGCAGCTTAGAGGGGGGACAGGGGGCTGGTGAAGCTTTCTTT
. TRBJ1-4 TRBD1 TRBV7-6 CASSLFSGTGSNEKLFF TGTGCCAGCAGCTTATTCTCCGGGACAGGTAGTAATGAAAAACTGTTTTTT
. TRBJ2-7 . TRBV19 CASSIAQGTYEQYF TGTGCCAGTAGTATCGCGCAGGGCACCTACGAGCAGTACTTC
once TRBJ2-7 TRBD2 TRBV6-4 CASSYSLAGGHEQYF TGTGCCAGCAGTTACTCTTTAGCGGGAGGTCACGAGCAGTACTTC
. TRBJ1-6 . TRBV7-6 CASSLEGYSPLHF TGTGCCAGCAGCTTAGAGGGGTACTCACCCCTCCACTTT
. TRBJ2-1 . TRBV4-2 CASSQVGDNEQFF TGTGCCAGCAGCCAAGTAGGTGACAATGAGCAGTTCTTC
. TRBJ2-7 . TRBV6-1 CATWDGNEQYF TGTGCCACTTGGGATGGGAACGAGCAGTACTTC
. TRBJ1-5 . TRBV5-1 CASSWGVRGLSNQPQHF TGCGCCAGCAGCTGGGGAGTCAGGGGATTAAGCAATCAGCCCCAGCATTTT
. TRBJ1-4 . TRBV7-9 CASSSPGVVGEKLFF TGTGCCAGCAGCTCACCAGGGGTTGTGGGTGAAAAACTGTTTTTT
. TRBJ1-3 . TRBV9 CASSVAVTPRSTIYF TGTGCCAGCAGCGTAGCGGTCACCCCTCGAAGTACCATATATTTT
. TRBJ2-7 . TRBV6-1 CASSRVGSEQYF TGTGCCAGCAGTCGGGTGGGGAGCGAGCAGTACTTC